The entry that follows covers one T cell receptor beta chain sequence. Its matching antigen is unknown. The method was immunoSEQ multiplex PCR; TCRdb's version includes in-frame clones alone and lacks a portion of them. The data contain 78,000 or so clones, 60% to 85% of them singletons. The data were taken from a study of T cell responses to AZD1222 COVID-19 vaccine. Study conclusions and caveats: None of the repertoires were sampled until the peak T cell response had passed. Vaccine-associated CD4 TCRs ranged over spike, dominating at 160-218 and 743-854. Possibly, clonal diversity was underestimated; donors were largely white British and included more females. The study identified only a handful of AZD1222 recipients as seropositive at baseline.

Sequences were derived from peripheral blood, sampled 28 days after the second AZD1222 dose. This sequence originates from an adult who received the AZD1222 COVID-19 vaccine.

Here the CDR3 DNA reads TGTGCCAGCAGCTTTAGGGTCCAGGGAGACATTCAGTACTTC. It translates to CASSFRVQGDIQYF. This chain links TRBV5-7 with TRBJ2-4; D is perhaps TRBD1 or TRBD2 (5 bases each). TRBV5-7 is known as an ORF, though its function is uncertain. With 2 bases removed from V and 8 bases from J, the gap between germline ends came to 14 bases. The CDR3 sequence is 14 residues long.